Below are 4 T cell receptor beta chains sequenced from a single sample in a study of OX40 agonist ivuxolimab in advanced cancers. Produced via immunoSEQ multiplex PCR; TCRdb's table is partial and in-frame only. The repertoire holds 55,000 to 75,000 clones, about 85% seen once, with about 4% in the top ten. Material: CD4+ or CD8+ T cells sorted from blood, obtained in a trial of the OX40 agonist ivuxolimab. The receptors originated from an adult with an advanced solid tumor such as melanoma, head and neck, liver or kidney cancer.

V is TRBV27 and J is TRBJ1-5; weak D call: TRBD1 (6 bases). The CDR3 has 19 amino acids. V lost 0 bases to trimming and J lost 0 bases, with 18 bases between them. Germline V lookup: CDR1 MNHEY, CDR2 SMNVEV (reference sequence). The CDR3 region is CASSLSRGSGGYSNQPQHF. Here the CDR3 DNA reads TGTGCCAGCAGTTTATCGAGGGGGAGCGGGGGTTATAGCAATCAGCCCCAGCATTTT.

This clone was seen a single time. The chain recombines TRBV7-3 with TRBJ2-6; TRBD2 matches 9 bases. Germline loops: CDR1 SGHTA, CDR2 FQGTGA. The CDR3 runs 20 residues. J was trimmed by 0 bases and V by 5 bases; bases with no gene match: 14. As DNA, the CDR3 is TGTGCCAGCAGCCCCCGGAGGAGCGGGGGGTTCACCTCTGGGGCCAACGTCCTGACTTTC. Translation: CASSPRRSGGFTSGANVLTF.

This clone was counted a single time. V usage is TRBV7-3 and J usage is TRBJ1-1; a weak D match, TRBD1 (6 bases). CDR1 is SGHTA and CDR2 is FQGTGA in the germline V gene. The CDR3 is made up of 15 amino acids. Trimming shortened V by 5 bases and J by 6 bases, and 19 bases separated the two germline ends. CDR3 sequence (DNA): TGTGCCAGCAGCCCGACCCGGGCAGGGGTATCTGAAGCTTTCTTT. This gives the protein CASSPTRAGVSEAFF. Combining the CDR3 with reference TRBV7-3 and TRBJ1-1 gives the whole variable domain GAGVSQTPSNKVTEKGKYVELRCDPISGHTALYWYRQSLGQGPEFLIYFQGTGAADDSGLPNDRFFAVRPEGSVSTLKIQRTERGDSAVYLCASSPTRAGVSEAFFGQGTRLTVV.

As for this clone: Being one base from a much bigger clone, this may be a read error. The chain employs TRBV6-4 and TRBJ1-6; no firm D call. There are 15 residues in the CDR3. Germline-derived CDR1 and CDR2 are MRHNA and SNTAGT. Here the CDR3 reads CANSDQPGGVSPLHF. The CDR3 coding sequence is TGTGCCAACAGTGACCAACCAGGTGGAGTTTCACCCCTCCACTTT.